A selection of T cell receptor beta chains follows, all from one sample in a study of T cell changes during pregnancy in multiple sclerosis. Using immunoSEQ multiplex PCR, the repertoire was profiled, and TCRdb retains in-frame clones only, with some absent. The sample includes approximately 130,000 clones, about 96% of them seen just once. The sequencing here drew on peripheral blood, taken after pregnancy. These TCRs come from a female donor with multiple sclerosis, enrolled in a pregnancy study. CDR3s include the opening cysteine and the closing phenylalanine or tryptophan.

v_call cdr3_aa
TRBV6-1 CASRGDSQETQYF
TRBV11-3 CASSWGQSNTGELFF
TRBV6-6 CASTYRGSNQPQHF
TRBV14 CASSQRTSFTDTQYF
TRBV28 CASSPIQGASHEAFF
TRBV19 CASRPRQGRLGEAFF
TRBV5-4 CASSGRDSHTQYF
TRBV2 CASSREGQGGEQFF
TRBV27 CASSPRLATDTQYF
TRBV5-1 CASSPRDRGTEAFF
TRBV5-1 CASSLWTGVTDTQYF
TRBV29-1 CSVDRTGRTEAFF
TRBV27 CASSSFRQVAYNEQFF
TRBV11-2 CASSLETGGWTDTQYF
TRBV7-2 CASSSGQGNTEAFF
TRBV28 CASSSSTGTHNEKLFF
TRBV5-4 CASSLVGAGYQETQYF
TRBV5-6 CASSAGLAGQETQYF
TRBV18 CASSPPGGRITSTDTQYF
TRBV28 CASSGEREGLEQYF